These T cell receptor beta chains were read from a single sample in a study of T cell repertoires in cytomegalovirus infection. TCRdb recomputed calls from the reads with MiXCR, one row per CDR3 protein. The data show hundreds of thousands of distinct CDR3 sequences, about a third seen once. The sequenced material came from PBMCs. These receptors were collected from a human donor in good health (CMV status not recorded). Some clones in this sample may be carry-over from other donors' samples. CDR3s include the opening cysteine and the closing phenylalanine or tryptophan. Each record gives: V gene, D gene, J gene, clone size, CDR3 protein, CDR3 DNA. D genes are given only for firm matches. Size is stated for part of the rows, as once, few or many counts, or as a class when the clone is expanded.

TRBV7-4,-,TRBJ2-7,-,CAAGQPLFHEQYF,TGTGCCGCGGGCCAGCCACTATTCCACGAGCAGTACTTC
TRBV7-2,-,TRBJ2-2,many,CASSLAGTLNTGELFF,TGTGCCAGCAGCTTAGCGGGGACTCTAAACACCGGGGAGCTGTTTTTT
TRBV27,TRBD2,TRBJ2-7,-,CASSFGLEYHEQYF,TGTGCCAGCAGTTTCGGACTAGAGTACCACGAGCAGTACTTC
TRBV12-3/TRBV12-4,-,TRBJ1-5,many,CASTLLNRNQPQHF,TGTGCCAGCACCCTGCTGAATAGGAATCAGCCCCAGCATTTT
TRBV12-3/TRBV12-4,TRBD2,TRBJ2-4,many,CASSSGTSRNQQYF,TGTGCCAGCAGTTCCGGGACTAGCAGGAACCAACAGTACTTC
TRBV18,-,TRBJ1-1,many,CASSSGQNTEAFF,TGTGCCAGCAGCTCGGGACAGAACACTGAAGCTTTCTTT
TRBV12-3/TRBV12-4,-,TRBJ1-5,-,CASSFEGQPQHF,TGTGCCAGCAGTTTCGAAGGTCAGCCCCAGCATTTT
TRBV7-8,-,TRBJ1-5,many,CASGPASVNSQNQPQHF,TGTGCCAGCGGCCCTGCTTCCGTGAACAGCCAGAATCAGCCCCAGCATTTT
TRBV7-2,TRBD2,TRBJ2-1,-,CASSLVGNSGGYNEQFF,TGTGCCAGCAGCTTAGTGGGGAATAGCGGGGGCTACAATGAGCAGTTCTTC
TRBV7-9,-,TRBJ2-1,few,CASSFGQIGHEQFF,TGTGCCAGCAGCTTTGGGCAGATTGGCCATGAGCAGTTCTTC
TRBV4-1,-,TRBJ2-1,many,CASSGRGNEQFF,TGCGCCAGCAGCGGACGGGGGAATGAGCAGTTCTTC
TRBV6-2/TRBV6-3,-,TRBJ2-5,-,CASSNRVETQYF,TGTGCCAGCAGCAACAGGGTAGAGACCCAGTACTTC
TRBV12-3/TRBV12-4,-,TRBJ1-5,-,CASTGDLPNQPQHF,TGTGCCAGCACCGGGGACCTCCCTAATCAGCCCCAGCATTTT
TRBV6-5,-,TRBJ1-1,-,CASGKQGPNTEAFF,TGTGCCAGCGGAAAACAGGGTCCGAACACTGAAGCTTTCTTT
TRBV7-8,-,TRBJ1-1,many,CASSLASRVGEAFF,TGTGCCAGCAGCTTAGCGTCCAGGGTCGGCGAAGCTTTCTTT
TRBV19,-,TRBJ1-1,-,CASLNNGGTEAFF,TGTGCCAGCTTAAATAACGGGGGCACTGAAGCTTTCTTT
TRBV5-6,-,TRBJ2-7,few,CASSLPGTHHEQYF,TGTGCCAGCAGCTTACCCGGGACGCACCACGAGCAGTACTTC
TRBV20-1,TRBD1,TRBJ1-6,-,CSAPRQGVNSPLHF,TGCAGTGCTCCGCGACAGGGAGTCAATTCACCCCTCCACTTT
TRBV19,-,TRBJ1-2,few,CASSRPAGSNYGYTF,TGTGCCAGTAGTCGTCCGGCTGGTTCTAACTATGGCTACACCTTC
TRBV3-1,-,TRBJ1-5,-,CASSQQSNQPQHF,TGTGCCAGCAGCCAACAAAGCAATCAGCCCCAGCATTTT
TRBV4-1,-,TRBJ1-6,many,CASSQVRVYNSPLHF,TGCGCCAGCAGCCAAGTCAGGGTTTATAATTCACCCCTCCACTTT
TRBV7-9,-,TRBJ2-7,-,CASSLRRGTSYEQYF,TGTGCCAGCAGCCTCCGACGCGGGACTTCCTACGAGCAGTACTTC
TRBV14,-,TRBJ1-2,few,CASSQYRDGYGYTF,TGTGCCAGCAGCCAATACCGGGACGGCTATGGCTACACCTTC
TRBV5-6,-,TRBJ1-2,-,CASSADRHYGYTF,TGTGCCAGCAGCGCGGACAGACACTATGGCTACACCTTC
TRBV15,-,TRBJ2-5,-,CATSVTDYPASGAQYF,TGTGCCACCAGCGTAACCGACTACCCAGCGTCAGGCGCCCAGTACTTC
TRBV6-5,TRBD1,TRBJ2-7,-,CASSRDRGSWQSF,TGTGCCAGCAGCCGGGACAGGGGGTCATGGCAGTCCTTC
TRBV6-1,TRBD1,TRBJ1-5,once,CASSEAETGGINQPQHF,TGTGCCAGCAGTGAAGCAGAGACAGGGGGGATCAATCAGCCCCAGCATTTT
TRBV27,-,TRBJ2-5,-,CASSLSQQETQYF,TGTGCCAGCAGTTTATCGCAGCAAGAGACCCAGTACTTC
TRBV27,-,TRBJ1-1,-,CASSLSGVGGRGEAFF,TGTGCCAGCAGTTTATCGGGGGTTGGGGGCAGGGGTGAAGCTTTCTTT
TRBV24-1,TRBD1,TRBJ2-2,-,CATSDNQRTGWDTGELFF,TGTGCCACCAGTGACAATCAACGGACAGGGTGGGACACCGGGGAGCTGTTTTTT
TRBV9,TRBD2,TRBJ2-1,-,CASSVGASGGPNFF,TGTGCCAGCAGCGTAGGGGCTAGCGGGGGACCGAACTTCTTC
TRBV6-6,TRBD1,TRBJ1-5,-,CASSYSTVQGDSYF,TGTGCCAGCAGTTACTCGACGGTACAGGGGGATTCCTATTTT
TRBV2,-,TRBJ1-6,-,CASRPGLTNSPLHF,TGTGCCAGCAGACCGGGACTGACGAATTCACCCCTCCACTTT
TRBV5-6,-,TRBJ2-3,few,CASSLSLQQYF,TGTGCCAGCAGCTTGAGCCTACAGCAGTATTTT
TRBV15,-,TRBJ1-1,few,CATSIGPRSNTEAFF,TGTGCCACCAGCATTGGTCCCCGCAGCAACACTGAAGCTTTCTTT
TRBV7-2,-,TRBJ1-2,many,CASSFYGGASGYTF,TGTGCCAGCAGCTTTTACGGGGGCGCGTCTGGCTACACCTTC
TRBV11-2,-,TRBJ2-5,few,CASSLGGQGTRETQYF,TGTGCCAGCAGCTTAGGTGGTCAGGGAACCCGAGAGACCCAGTACTTC